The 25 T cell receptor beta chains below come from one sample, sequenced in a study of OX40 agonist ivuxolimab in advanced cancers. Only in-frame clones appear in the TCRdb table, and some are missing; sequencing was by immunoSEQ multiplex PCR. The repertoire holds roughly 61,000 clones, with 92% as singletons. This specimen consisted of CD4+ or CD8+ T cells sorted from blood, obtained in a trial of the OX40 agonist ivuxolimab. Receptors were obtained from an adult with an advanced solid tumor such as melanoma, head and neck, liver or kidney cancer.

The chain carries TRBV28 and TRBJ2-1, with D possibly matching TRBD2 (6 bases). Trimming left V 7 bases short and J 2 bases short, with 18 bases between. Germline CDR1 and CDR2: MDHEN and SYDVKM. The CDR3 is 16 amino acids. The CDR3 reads CASTKRRDVAYNEQFF. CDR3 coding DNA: TGTGCCAGCACCAAAAGGCGGGATGTCGCCTACAATGAGCAGTTCTTC.

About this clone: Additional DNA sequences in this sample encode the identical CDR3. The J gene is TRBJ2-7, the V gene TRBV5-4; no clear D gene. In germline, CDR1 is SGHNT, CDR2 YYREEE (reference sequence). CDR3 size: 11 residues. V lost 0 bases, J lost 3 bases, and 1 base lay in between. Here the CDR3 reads CASSLGYEQYF. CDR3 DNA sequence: TGTGCCAGCAGCTTGGGCTACGAGCAGTACTTC.

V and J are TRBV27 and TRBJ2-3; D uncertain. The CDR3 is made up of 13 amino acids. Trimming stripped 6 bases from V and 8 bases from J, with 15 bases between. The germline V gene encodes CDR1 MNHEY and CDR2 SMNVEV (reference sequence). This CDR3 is CASSPTSGRTQYF. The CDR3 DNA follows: TGTGCCAGCAGCCCGACATCTGGTCGTACGCAGTATTTT.

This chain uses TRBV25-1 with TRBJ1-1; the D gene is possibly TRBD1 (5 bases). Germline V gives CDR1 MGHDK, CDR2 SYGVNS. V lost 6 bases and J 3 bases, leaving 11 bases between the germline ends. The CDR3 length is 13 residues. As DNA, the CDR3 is TGTGCCAGCAGGGGAGGGGTAGACACTGAAGCTTTCTTT. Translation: CASRGGVDTEAFF.

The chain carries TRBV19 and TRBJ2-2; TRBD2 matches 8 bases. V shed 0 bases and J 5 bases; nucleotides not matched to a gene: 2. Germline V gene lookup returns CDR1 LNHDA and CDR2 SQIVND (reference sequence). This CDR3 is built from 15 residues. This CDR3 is CASSIEGLVTGELFF. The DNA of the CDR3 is TGTGCCAGTAGTATAGAGGGACTAGTGACCGGGGAGCTGTTTTTT.

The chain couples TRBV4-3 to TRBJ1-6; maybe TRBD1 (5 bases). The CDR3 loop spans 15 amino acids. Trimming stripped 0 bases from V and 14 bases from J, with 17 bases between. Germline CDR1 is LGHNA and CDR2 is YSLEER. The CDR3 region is CASSQDESEGRALHF. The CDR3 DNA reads TGCGCCAGCAGCCAAGATGAATCGGAGGGGAGGGCCCTCCACTTT.

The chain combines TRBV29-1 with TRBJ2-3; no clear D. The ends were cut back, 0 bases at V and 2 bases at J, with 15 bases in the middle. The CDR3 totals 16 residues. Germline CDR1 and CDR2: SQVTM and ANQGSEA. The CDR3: CSVEDYGGSTTDTQYF. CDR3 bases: TGCAGCGTTGAAGATTATGGTGGCAGTACCACAGATACGCAGTATTTT.

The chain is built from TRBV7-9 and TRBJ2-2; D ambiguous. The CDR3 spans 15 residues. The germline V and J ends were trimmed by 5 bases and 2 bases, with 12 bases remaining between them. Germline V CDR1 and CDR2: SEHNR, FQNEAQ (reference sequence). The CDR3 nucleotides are TGTGCCAGCAGCCTAGGTGGGATCAACACCGGGGAGCTGTTTTTT. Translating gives CASSLGGINTGELFF.

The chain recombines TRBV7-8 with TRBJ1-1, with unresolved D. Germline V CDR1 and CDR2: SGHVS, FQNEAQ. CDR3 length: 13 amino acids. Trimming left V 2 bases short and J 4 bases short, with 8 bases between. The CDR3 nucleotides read TGTGCCAGCAGCTTATGGGTGGGCACTGAAGCTTTCTTT. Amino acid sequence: CASSLWVGTEAFF.

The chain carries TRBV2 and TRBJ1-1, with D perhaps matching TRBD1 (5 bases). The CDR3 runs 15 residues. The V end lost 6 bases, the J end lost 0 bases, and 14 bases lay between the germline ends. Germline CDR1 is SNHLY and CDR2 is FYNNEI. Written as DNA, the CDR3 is TGTGCCAGCAGCGATTGGAGGGGATTGAACACTGAAGCTTTCTTT. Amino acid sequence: CASSDWRGLNTEAFF.

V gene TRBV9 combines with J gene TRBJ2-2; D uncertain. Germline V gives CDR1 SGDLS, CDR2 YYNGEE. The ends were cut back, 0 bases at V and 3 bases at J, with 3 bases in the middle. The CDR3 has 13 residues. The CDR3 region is CASSVGDTGELFF. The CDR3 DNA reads TGTGCCAGCAGCGTAGGAGACACCGGGGAGCTGTTTTTT.

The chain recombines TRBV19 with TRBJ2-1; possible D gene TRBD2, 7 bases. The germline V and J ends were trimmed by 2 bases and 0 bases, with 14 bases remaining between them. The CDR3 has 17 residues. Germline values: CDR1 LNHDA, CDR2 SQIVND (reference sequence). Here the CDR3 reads CASSINEGGSSYNEQFF. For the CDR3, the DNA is TGTGCCAGTAGTATAAATGAGGGGGGGTCCTCCTACAATGAGCAGTTCTTC.

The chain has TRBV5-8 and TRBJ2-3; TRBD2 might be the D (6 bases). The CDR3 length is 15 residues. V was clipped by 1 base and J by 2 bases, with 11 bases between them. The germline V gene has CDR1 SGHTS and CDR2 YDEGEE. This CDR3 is CASSLSAGNTDTQYF. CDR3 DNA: TGTGCCAGCAGCTTGTCGGCGGGGAACACAGATACGCAGTATTTT.

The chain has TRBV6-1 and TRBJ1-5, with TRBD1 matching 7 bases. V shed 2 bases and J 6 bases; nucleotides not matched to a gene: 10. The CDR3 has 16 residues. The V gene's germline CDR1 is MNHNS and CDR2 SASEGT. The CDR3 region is CASSELGPGGGQPQHF. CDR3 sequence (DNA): TGTGCCAGCAGTGAACTCGGGCCAGGGGGAGGTCAGCCCCAGCATTTT.

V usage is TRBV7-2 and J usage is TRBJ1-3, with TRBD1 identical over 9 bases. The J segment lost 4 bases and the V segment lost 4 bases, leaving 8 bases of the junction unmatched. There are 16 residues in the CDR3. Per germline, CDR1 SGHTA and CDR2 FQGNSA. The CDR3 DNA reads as TGTGCCAGCAGCTCGCTACGACAGGGGGTGGGAAACACCATATATTTT. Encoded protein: CASSSLRQGVGNTIYF.

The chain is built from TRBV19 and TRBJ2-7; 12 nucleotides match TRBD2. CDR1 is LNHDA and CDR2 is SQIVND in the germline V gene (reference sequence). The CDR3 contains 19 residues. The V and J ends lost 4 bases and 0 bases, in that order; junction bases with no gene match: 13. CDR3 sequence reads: CASSKTLAGGPLGSYEQYV. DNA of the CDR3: TGTGCCAGTAGTAAGACGCTAGCGGGAGGGCCGCTGGGCTCCTACGAGCAGTACGTC.

Here the CDR3 reads CASSPTTLMDGYTF. The CDR3 nucleotides read TGTGCCAGCAGCCCGACTACATTGATGGATGGCTACACCTTC. The chain combines TRBV9 with TRBJ1-2; D gene unclear. The germline V gene has CDR1 SGDLS and CDR2 YYNGEE. Trimming left V 4 bases short and J 6 bases short, with 16 bases between. This CDR3 region has 14 residues.

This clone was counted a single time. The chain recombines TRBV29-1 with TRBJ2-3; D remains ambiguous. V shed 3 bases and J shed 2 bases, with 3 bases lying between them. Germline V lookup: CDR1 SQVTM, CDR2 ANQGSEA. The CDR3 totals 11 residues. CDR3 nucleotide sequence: TGCAGCGTTGATAACACAGATACGCAGTATTTT. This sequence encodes CSVDNTDTQYF.

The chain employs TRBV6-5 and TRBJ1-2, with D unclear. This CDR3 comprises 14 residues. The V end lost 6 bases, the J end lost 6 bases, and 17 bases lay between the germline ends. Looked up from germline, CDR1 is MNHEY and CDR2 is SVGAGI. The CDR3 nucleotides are TGTGCCAGCAGCCAGAGCCACATTTTCGATGGCTACACCTTC. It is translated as CASSQSHIFDGYTF.

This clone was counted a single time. The CDR3 DNA sequence: TGTGCCAGCTCGGAACCGGGACTAGCGGGGATGGGAGCCAAAAACATTCAGTACTTC. Residues: CASSEPGLAGMGAKNIQYF. The rearrangement joins TRBV18 to TRBJ2-4; 13 nucleotides align to TRBD2. Germline lookup yields CDR1 KGHSH and CDR2 LQKENI. The ends lost 6 bases at V and 0 bases at J; junction bases unmatched: 11. This CDR3 contains 19 residues.

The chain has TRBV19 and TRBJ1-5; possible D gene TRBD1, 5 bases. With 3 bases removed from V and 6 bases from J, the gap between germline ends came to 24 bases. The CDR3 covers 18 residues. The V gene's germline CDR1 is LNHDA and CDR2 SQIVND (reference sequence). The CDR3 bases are TGTGCCAGTAGTATTAGTACAGGAGTTATCCCCCTTAGTCAGCCCCAGCATTTT. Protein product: CASSISTGVIPLSQPQHF.

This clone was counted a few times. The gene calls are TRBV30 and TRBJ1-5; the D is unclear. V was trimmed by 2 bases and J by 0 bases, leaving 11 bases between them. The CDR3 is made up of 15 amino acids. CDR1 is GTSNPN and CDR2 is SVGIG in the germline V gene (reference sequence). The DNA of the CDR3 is TGTGCCTGGAGTCCCCGGGTCAGTAGCAATCAGCCCCAGCATTTT. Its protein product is CAWSPRVSSNQPQHF.

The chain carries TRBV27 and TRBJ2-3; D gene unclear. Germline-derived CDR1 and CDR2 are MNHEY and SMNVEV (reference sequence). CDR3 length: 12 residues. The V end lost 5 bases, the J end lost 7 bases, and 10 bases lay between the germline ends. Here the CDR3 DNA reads TGTGCCAGCAGTCCCCTTTCCCATACGCAGTATTTT. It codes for CASSPLSHTQYF.

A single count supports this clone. CDR3 in DNA: TGTGCCAGCGTACGTCCCTCTGGAAACACCATATATTTT. Translating it yields CASVRPSGNTIYF. The chain uses TRBV6-1 and TRBJ1-3; no firm D call. Per the germline V gene, CDR1 is MNHNS and CDR2 is SASEGT. Trimming shortened V by 8 bases and J by 0 bases, and 8 bases separated the two germline ends. The CDR3 is 13 residues long.

The CDR3 reads CASSLLIGAGNQHF. For the CDR3, the DNA is TGTGCCAGCAGTTTATTGATCGGGGCCGGTAATCAACATTTT. The chain employs TRBV28 and TRBJ1-5, with a possible D match to TRBD1 (5 bases). CDR3 length: 14 residues. Germline V gives CDR1 MDHEN, CDR2 SYDVKM. The V and J ends lost 1 base and 16 bases respectively, with 20 bases between them.